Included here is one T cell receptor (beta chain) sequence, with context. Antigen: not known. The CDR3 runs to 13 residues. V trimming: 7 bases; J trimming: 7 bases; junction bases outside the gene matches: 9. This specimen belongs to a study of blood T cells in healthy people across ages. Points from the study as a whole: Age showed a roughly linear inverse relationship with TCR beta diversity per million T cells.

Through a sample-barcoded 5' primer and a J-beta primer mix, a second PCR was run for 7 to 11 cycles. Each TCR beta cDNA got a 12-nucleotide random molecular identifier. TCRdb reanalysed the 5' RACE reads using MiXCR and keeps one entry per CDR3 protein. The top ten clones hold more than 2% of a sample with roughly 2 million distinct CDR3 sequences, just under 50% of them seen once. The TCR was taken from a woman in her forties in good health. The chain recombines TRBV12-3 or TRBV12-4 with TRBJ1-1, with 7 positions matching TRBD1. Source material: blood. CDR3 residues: CASNPGTVNEAFF. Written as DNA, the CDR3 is TGTGCCAGCAACCCGGGGACAGTGAATGAAGCTTTCTTT.